This record covers a single T cell receptor beta chain. The data originate from a study of blood T cell dynamics during melanoma immunotherapy. Study as a whole: Patients with metastatic melanoma got pembrolizumab or nivolumab-ipilimumab as first-line care.

Produced via immunoSEQ multiplex PCR; TCRdb's table is partial and in-frame only. This sample carries approximately 6,800 clones, approximately 83% of them seen once, and the ten largest clones take 16%. Specified time point: pre-treatment baseline. The length of the CDR3 is 15 residues. The V gene's germline CDR1 is GTSNPN and CDR2 SVGIG (reference sequence). The ends were cut back, 4 bases at V and 0 bases at J, with 13 bases in the middle. The clonotype was recovered from a human donor with melanoma. This rearrangement joins TRBV30 to TRBJ1-3, with D unresolved. Sequencing was performed on blood, taken from a patient treated with checkpoint blockade. The CDR3 DNA reads as TGTGCCTGGAAGGGCAGAGACATCTCTGGAAACACCATATATTTT. It is translated as CAWKGRDISGNTIYF.